The clone carrying this T cell receptor (beta chain) was recorded a few times. The data are from a study of PD-L1 blockade in urothelial cancer. Study at large: Bladder-origin urothelial cancer in males described twenty-five of the 29 patients.

A total of 1 to 8 samples per patient were collected pretreatment and on-treatment. Germline V CDR1 and CDR2: SEHNR, FQNEAQ (reference sequence). CDR3 length: 14 residues. The V end lost 3 bases, the J end lost 0 bases, and 8 bases lay between the germline ends. The repertoire was sequenced with immunoSEQ multiplex PCR; TCRdb's copy has only in-frame clones and lacks some. The sample comprises 35,000 or so clones, 80% to 90% of which are singletons, and less than 20% rests with the top ten. Sequencing used PBMCs, obtained around atezolizumab (anti-PD-L1) treatment. This sequence joins TRBV7-9 and TRBJ1-2; D call uncertain. The sequence was obtained from a man aged 55 to 70 with urothelial cancer. The CDR3 here is CASSFGASNYGYTF. In DNA, the CDR3 is TGTGCCAGCAGCTTCGGAGCCTCTAACTATGGCTACACCTTC.